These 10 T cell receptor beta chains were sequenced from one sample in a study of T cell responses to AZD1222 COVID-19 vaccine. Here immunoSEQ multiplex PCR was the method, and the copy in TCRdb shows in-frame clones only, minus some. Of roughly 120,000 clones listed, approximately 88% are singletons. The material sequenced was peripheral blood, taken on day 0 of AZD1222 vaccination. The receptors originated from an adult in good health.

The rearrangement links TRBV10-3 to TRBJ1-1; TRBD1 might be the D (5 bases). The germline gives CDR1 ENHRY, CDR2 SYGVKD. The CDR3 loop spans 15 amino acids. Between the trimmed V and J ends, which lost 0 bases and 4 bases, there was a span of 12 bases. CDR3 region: CAISESAGWGTEAFF. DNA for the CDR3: TGTGCCATCAGTGAGTCTGCAGGGTGGGGCACTGAAGCTTTCTTT.

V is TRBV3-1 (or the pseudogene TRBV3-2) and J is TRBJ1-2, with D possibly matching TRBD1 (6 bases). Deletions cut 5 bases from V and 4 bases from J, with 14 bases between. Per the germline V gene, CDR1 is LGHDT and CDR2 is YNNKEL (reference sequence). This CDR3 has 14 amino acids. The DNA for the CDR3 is TGTGCCAGCAGCGCGCCGGGACAATTCTATGGCTACACCTTC. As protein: CASSAPGQFYGYTF.

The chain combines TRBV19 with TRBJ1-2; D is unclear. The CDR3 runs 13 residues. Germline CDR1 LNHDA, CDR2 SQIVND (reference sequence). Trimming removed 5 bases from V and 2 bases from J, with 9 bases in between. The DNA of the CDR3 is TGTGCCAGTAGTCCCTCGGGGAACTATGGCTACACCTTC. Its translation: CASSPSGNYGYTF.

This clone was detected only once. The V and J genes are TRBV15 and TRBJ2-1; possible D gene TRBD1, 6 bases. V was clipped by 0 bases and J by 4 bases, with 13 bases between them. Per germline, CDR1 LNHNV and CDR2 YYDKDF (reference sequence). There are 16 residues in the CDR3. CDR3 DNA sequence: TGTGCCACCAGCAGAGACCCGGGACAAAAATACAATGAGCAGTTCTTC. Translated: CATSRDPGQKYNEQFF. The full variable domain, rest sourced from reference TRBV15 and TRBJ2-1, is DAMVIQNPRYQVTQFGKPVTLSCSQTLNHNVMYWYQQKSSQAPKLLFHYYDKDFNNEADTPDNFQSRRPNTSFCFLDIRSPGLGDTAMYLCATSRDPGQKYNEQFFGPGTRLTVL.

CDR3 loop: CASSQAPGQGTSGNTIYF. The CDR3 bases are TGCGCCAGCAGCCAAGCGCCAGGACAGGGAACCTCTGGAAACACCATATATTTT. The gene calls are TRBV4-1 and TRBJ1-3; 8 nucleotides align to TRBD1. Trimming took 1 base from V and 0 from J; bases not matched to a gene: 8. The CDR3 runs to 18 residues. Germline assignment: CDR1 MGHRA and CDR2 YSYEKL.

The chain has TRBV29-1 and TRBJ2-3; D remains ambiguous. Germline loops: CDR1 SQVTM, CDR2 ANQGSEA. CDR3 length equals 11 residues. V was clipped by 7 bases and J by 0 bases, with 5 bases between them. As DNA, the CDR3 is TGCAGCGCGCGCAGCACAGATACGCAGTATTTT. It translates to CSARSTDTQYF.

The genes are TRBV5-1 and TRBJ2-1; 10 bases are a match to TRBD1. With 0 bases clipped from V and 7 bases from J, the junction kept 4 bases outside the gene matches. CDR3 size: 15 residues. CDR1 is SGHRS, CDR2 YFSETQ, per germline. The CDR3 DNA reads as TGCGCCAGCAGCTTGGGACAGGGGGCCGGTAATGAGCAGTTCTTC. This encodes CASSLGQGAGNEQFF.

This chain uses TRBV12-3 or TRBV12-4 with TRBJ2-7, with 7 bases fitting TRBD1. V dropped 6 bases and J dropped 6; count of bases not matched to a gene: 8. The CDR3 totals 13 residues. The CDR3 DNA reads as TGTGCCAGCAGCCGCCACCGGGACAGCGAGCAGTACTTC. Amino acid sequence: CASSRHRDSEQYF.

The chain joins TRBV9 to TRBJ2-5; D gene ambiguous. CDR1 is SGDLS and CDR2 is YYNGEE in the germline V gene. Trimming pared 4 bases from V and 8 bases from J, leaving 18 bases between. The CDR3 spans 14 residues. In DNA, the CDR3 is TGTGCCAGCAGCCCTACCCCCCTGCTAGACACCCAGTACTTC. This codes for CASSPTPLLDTQYF.

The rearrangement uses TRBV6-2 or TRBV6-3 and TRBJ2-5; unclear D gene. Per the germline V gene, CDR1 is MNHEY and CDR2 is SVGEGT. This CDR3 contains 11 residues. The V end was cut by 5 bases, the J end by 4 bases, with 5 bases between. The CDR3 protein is CASSDTETQYF. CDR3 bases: TGTGCCAGCAGTGATACAGAGACCCAGTACTTC.